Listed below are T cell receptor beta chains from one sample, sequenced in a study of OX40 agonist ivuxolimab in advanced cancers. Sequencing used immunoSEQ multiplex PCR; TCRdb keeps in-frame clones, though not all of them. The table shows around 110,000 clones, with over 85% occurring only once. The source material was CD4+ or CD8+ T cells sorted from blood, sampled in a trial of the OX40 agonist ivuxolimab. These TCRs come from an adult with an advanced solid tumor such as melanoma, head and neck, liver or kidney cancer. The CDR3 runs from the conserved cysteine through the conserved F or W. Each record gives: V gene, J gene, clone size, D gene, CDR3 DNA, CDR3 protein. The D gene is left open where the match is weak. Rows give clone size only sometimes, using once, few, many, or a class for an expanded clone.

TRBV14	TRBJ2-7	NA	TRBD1	TGTGCCAGCAGCCCCCCTTGGACAGGGGCCACCTACGAGCAGTACTTC	CASSPPWTGATYEQYF
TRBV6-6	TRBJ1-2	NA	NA	TGTGCCAGCAGGCCGGGACTAGCTAACTATGGCTACACCTTC	CASRPGLANYGYTF
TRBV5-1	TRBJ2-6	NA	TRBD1	TGCGCCAGCAGCAATACTCAGGGGGCTTTTGGGGCCAACGTCCTGACTTTC	CASSNTQGAFGANVLTF
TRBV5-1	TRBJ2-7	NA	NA	TGCGCCAGCAGCTTGGATGCCCAGGGAAGAGCCTACGAGCAGTACTTC	CASSLDAQGRAYEQYF
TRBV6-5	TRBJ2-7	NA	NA	TGTGCCAGCAGCCCGAGGGCTGGAGCGACCGAGCAGTACTTC	CASSPRAGATEQYF
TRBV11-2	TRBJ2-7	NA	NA	TGTGCCAGTCCTAACTACGAGCAGTACTTC	CASPNYEQYF
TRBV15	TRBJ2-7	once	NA	TGTGCCACCAGCAGAGATAGGCACCAAGCGCGCGAGCAGTACTTC	CATSRDRHQAREQYF
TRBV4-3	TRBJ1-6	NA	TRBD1	TGCGCCAGCAGCCAAAACAGGGGTAATTCACCCCTCCACTTT	CASSQNRGNSPLHF
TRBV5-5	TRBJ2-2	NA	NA	TGTGCCAGCAGCTCCTACACCGGGGAGCTGTTTTTT	CASSSYTGELFF
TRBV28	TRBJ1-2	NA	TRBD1	TGTGCCAGCAGTTCAACCGGGACAGCTGGGGGCTATGGCTACACCTTC	CASSSTGTAGGYGYTF
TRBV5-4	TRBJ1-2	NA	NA	TGTGCCAGCAGCCTAGGGGGGAGGGACTATGGCTACACCTTC	CASSLGGRDYGYTF
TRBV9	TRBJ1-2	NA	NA	TGTGCCAGCAGGGCTACCAACTATGGCCACACCTTC	CASRATNYGHTF
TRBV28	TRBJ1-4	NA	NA	TGTGCCAGCAGTGGGGGGGTTGAACGTGAAAAACTGTTTTTT	CASSGGVEREKLFF
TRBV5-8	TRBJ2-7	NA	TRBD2	TGTGCCAGCAGCCGCACTAGCGGGGGGGGATACGAGCAGTACTTC	CASSRTSGGGYEQYF
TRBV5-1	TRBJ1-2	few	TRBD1	TGCGCCAGCAGCTGGGACAGGGACTATGGCTACACCTTC	CASSWDRDYGYTF
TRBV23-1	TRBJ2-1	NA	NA	TGCGCCAGCATCCGCCGTATCTTGCGGGAATCTGACAATGAGCAGTTCTTC	CASIRRILRESDNEQFF
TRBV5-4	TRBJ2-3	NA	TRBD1	TGTGCCAGCAGCTCGACCGGACAGGGGGCGTTCACAGATACGCAGTATTTT	CASSSTGQGAFTDTQYF
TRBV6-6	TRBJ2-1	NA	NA	TGTGCCAGCAGTTCAGGGAACAATGAGCAGTTCTTC	CASSSGNNEQFF
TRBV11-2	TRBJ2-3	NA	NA	TGTGCCAGCAGCTCGCTAGCGAGCAAGGGGGATACGCAGTATTTT	CASSSLASKGDTQYF
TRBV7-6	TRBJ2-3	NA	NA	TGTGCCAGCAGCGCCGGGGACACCCCGAAGGATACGCAGTATTTT	CASSAGDTPKDTQYF
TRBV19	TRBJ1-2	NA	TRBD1	TGTGCCAGTAGTATCGACAACAGGGGAAACTATGGCTACACCTTC	CASSIDNRGNYGYTF
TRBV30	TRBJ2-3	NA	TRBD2	TGTGCCTGGAGTGTTGGCGGGGGGGAACGAGATACGCAGTATTTT	CAWSVGGGERDTQYF
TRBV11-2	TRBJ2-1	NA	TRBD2	TGTGCCAGCAGCGGGGGACTAGGGCTTGGTAACAATGAGCAGTTCTTC	CASSGGLGLGNNEQFF
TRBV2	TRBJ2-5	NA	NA	TGTGCCAGCAGTGAAGAAGGGGTCCCCCGGTTTTCCCAGTACTTC	CASSEEGVPRFSQYF
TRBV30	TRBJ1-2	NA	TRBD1	TGTGCCTGGAGTGTACGGGACAGGCGGTATGGCTACACCTTC	CAWSVRDRRYGYTF
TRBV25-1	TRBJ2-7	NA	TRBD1	TGTGCCAGCAGGGCAGGGGGTAGGGGCTACGAGCAGTACTTC	CASRAGGRGYEQYF
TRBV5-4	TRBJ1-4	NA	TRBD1	TGTGCCAGCAGCTTCGACAGGGCCACAGAAAAACTGTTTTTT	CASSFDRATEKLFF
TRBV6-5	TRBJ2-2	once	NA	TGTGCCAGCAGGAGGACGGGCACCGGGGAGCTGTTTTTT	CASRRTGTGELFF
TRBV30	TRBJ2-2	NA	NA	TGTGCCAATAAAGGGGGGACGAACACCGGGGAGCTGTTTTTT	CANKGGTNTGELFF
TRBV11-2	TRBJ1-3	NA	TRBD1	TGTGCCAGCAGCCGTGACAGGGGAGAAAACACCATATATTTT	CASSRDRGENTIYF
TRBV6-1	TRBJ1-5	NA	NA	TGTGCCGTCAGGGTGTATAGCAATCAGCCCCAGCATTTT	CAVRVYSNQPQHF
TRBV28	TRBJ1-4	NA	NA	TGTGCCAGCAGTTTTATGAGTAAGCCTAATGAAAAACTGTTTTTT	CASSFMSKPNEKLFF
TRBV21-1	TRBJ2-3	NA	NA	TGTGCCAGCAGCAAAGCATACACCGGGACTAGCGGGAGGGCCCCCGCAGATACGCAGTATTTT	CASSKAYTGTSGRAPADTQYF
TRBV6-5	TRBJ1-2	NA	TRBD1	TGTGCCAGCAGTTACGTAGACAGGGCTAGTGGCTACACCTTC	CASSYVDRASGYTF
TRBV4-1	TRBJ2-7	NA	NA	TGCGCCAGCAGCCTGAACGCCGTTGGCTACGAGCAGTACTTC	CASSLNAVGYEQYF
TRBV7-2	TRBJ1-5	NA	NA	TGTGCCAGCACCCTATTTCGCAATCAGCCCCAGCATTTT	CASTLFRNQPQHF
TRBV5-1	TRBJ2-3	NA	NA	TGCGCCAGCAGCTTGGAAGGGGATACGCAGTATTTT	CASSLEGDTQYF
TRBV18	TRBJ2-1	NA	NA	TGTGCCAGCTCCCCCGGGGAGTTCCCACGTGAGGAGCAGTTCTTC	CASSPGEFPREEQFF
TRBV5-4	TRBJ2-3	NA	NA	TGTGCCAGCAGCCTCCCTAGAGGGGGGCCCGCCACAGATACGCAGTATTTT	CASSLPRGGPATDTQYF
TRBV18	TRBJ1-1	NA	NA	TGTGCCAGCTCACCTCAGGGGCTGGGCACTGAAGCTTTCTTT	CASSPQGLGTEAFF
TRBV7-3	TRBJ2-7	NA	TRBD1	TGTGCCAGCAGCTCACGGGACAGGGGGCACGAGCAGTACTTC	CASSSRDRGHEQYF
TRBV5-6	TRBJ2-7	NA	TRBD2	TGTGCCAGCAGCTGGGAGGGGCGCGAGCAGTACTTC	CASSWEGREQYF
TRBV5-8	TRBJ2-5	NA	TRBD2	TGTGCCAGCAGCTCGGGGGGTATGGCGGGACAAGAGACCCAGTACTTC	CASSSGGMAGQETQYF
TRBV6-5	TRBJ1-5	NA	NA	TGTGCCAGCAGAAGGGCATCGGATCAGCCCCAGCATTTT	CASRRASDQPQHF
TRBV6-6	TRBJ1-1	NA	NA	TGTGCCAGCAGTTACTCTGGGGGGCTCAACACTGAAGCTTTCTTT	CASSYSGGLNTEAFF
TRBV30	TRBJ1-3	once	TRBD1	TGTGCCTCCAGAACAGGGGCTGGAAACACCATATATTTT	CASRTGAGNTIYF
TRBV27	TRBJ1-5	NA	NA	TGTGCCAGCAGTGCGACCTCCCGTGGGGGGAATCAGCCCCAGCATTTT	CASSATSRGGNQPQHF
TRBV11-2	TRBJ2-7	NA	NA	TGTGCCAGCAGCCCAGGTAAGTCGGCCGACTCCTACGAGCAGTACTTC	CASSPGKSADSYEQYF
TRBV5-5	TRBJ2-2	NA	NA	TGTGCCAGCAGCTCTATCGCGAACACCGGGGAGCTGTTTTTT	CASSSIANTGELFF
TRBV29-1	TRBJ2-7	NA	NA	TGCAGCGTTGGAAGGACTGGGCAGTTCCGCGAGCAGTACTTC	CSVGRTGQFREQYF
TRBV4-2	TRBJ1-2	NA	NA	TGTGCCAGCAGCCTCACTGACGGGGATGGCTATGGCTACACCTTC	CASSLTDGDGYGYTF